Presented here are 10 T cell receptor beta chains from one specimen sequenced in a study of T cell responses to AZD1222 COVID-19 vaccine. Produced via immunoSEQ multiplex PCR; TCRdb's table is partial and in-frame only. The profile covers around 160,000 clones, with approximately 91% appearing a single time and roughly 5.5% taken by the ten largest. The sample here was peripheral blood, taken on day 0 of AZD1222 vaccination. These receptors were taken from an adult in good health.

This chain uses TRBV12-3 or TRBV12-4 with TRBJ1-1, with D unresolved. The CDR3 is 12 amino acids. Trimming pared 3 bases from V and 7 bases from J, leaving 9 bases between. The chain's CDR3 is CASSFSEDEAFF. The CDR3 DNA sequence: TGTGCCAGCAGTTTTAGTGAAGATGAAGCTTTCTTT.

V and J are TRBV5-4 and TRBJ2-3, with no clear D. Looked up from germline, CDR1 is SGHNT and CDR2 is YYREEE (reference sequence). The CDR3 runs to 12 residues. The V end lost 4 bases, the J end lost 6 bases, and 9 bases lay between the germline ends. DNA of the CDR3: TGTGCCAGCAGCCCAGTAGGGGATACGCAGTATTTT. Its translation is CASSPVGDTQYF.

This clone was detected once. The J gene is TRBJ1-4, the V gene TRBV7-2; no definite D call. The CDR3 contains 17 residues. Germline V gene sequence: CDR1 SGHTA, CDR2 FQGNSA. The ends were cut back, 1 base at V and 0 bases at J, with 12 bases in the middle. Here the CDR3 DNA reads TGTGCCAGCAGCTTAGACCCTGGACGGGCAACTAATGAAAAACTGTTTTTT. This encodes CASSLDPGRATNEKLFF. Combining the CDR3 with reference TRBV7-2 and TRBJ1-4 gives the whole variable domain GAGVSQSPSNKVTEKGKDVELRCDPISGHTALYWYRQSLGQGLEFLIYFQGNSAPDKSGLPSDRFSAERTGGSVSTLTIQRTQQEDSAVYLCASSLDPGRATNEKLFFGSGTQLSVL.

The rearrangement links TRBV10-3 to TRBJ1-5; D is ambiguous. Trimming stripped 6 bases from V and 0 bases from J, with 15 bases between. Germline assignment: CDR1 ENHRY and CDR2 SYGVKD. The CDR3 loop spans 16 amino acids. CDR3 sequence: CAISESGQFSNQPQHF. Written as DNA, the CDR3 is TGTGCCATCAGCGAGAGCGGGCAGTTTAGCAATCAGCCCCAGCATTTT.

The chain employs TRBV7-3 and TRBJ2-5, with 11 bases identical to TRBD2. Trimming cost V 5 bases and J 4 bases; bases outside gene matches: 6. Germline CDR1 reads SGHTA; CDR2 reads FQGTGA. The CDR3 runs to 15 residues. The CDR3 DNA reads as TGTGCCAGCAGCCCCCTAGCGGGGGGCCTAGAGACCCAGTACTTC. Translated, it gives CASSPLAGGLETQYF.

This chain links TRBV2 with TRBJ2-7; D unresolved. The CDR3 spans 12 residues. V was shortened by 0 bases and J by 2 bases, with 2 bases between the two germline ends. Looked up from germline, CDR1 is SNHLY and CDR2 is FYNNEI. The DNA for the CDR3 is TGTGCCAGCAGTGAAGCGCCCTACGAGCAGTACTTC. As protein: CASSEAPYEQYF.

The V call is TRBV19, the J call TRBJ1-1, with unresolved D. With 7 bases removed from V and 8 bases from J, the gap between germline ends came to 8 bases. The CDR3 contains 10 residues. Germline CDR1 LNHDA, CDR2 SQIVND (reference sequence). Here the CDR3 reads CASIAREAFF. As DNA, the CDR3 is TGTGCCAGTATCGCCAGGGAAGCTTTCTTT.

The gene calls are TRBV5-4 and TRBJ2-5; 7 positions agree with TRBD2. CDR1 and CDR2 from the germline V gene are SGHNT and YYREEE (reference sequence). V shed 3 bases, J shed 5 bases, and the junction held 13 bases outside the gene matches. CDR3 size: 16 residues. The CDR3 is CASSSEAGWHRETQYF. The CDR3 DNA follows: TGTGCCAGCAGCTCCGAAGCGGGATGGCACCGCGAGACCCAGTACTTC.

In this sample, this clone turned up once. DNA for the CDR3: TGTGCCAGCAGTTATGGGTTGGGGGCGGCAGCGTCCGAGACCCAGTACTTC. Translated, it gives CASSYGLGAAASETQYF. The chain combines TRBV6-2 or TRBV6-3 with TRBJ2-5; the D gene is possibly TRBD1 (6 bases). Trimming removed 3 bases at V and 5 bases at J, with 22 bases between. The CDR3 covers 17 residues. Germline V gene data show CDR1 as MNHEY and CDR2 as SVGEGT.

The chain recombines TRBV5-1 with TRBJ2-7; unclear D gene. V was shortened by 1 base and J by 0 bases, with 8 bases between the two germline ends. CDR1 is SGHRS and CDR2 is YFSETQ in the germline V gene. The CDR3 is made up of 14 amino acids. The CDR3 reads CASSLLVLSYEQYF. CDR3 DNA sequence: TGCGCCAGCAGCTTGTTGGTCCTCTCCTACGAGCAGTACTTC.